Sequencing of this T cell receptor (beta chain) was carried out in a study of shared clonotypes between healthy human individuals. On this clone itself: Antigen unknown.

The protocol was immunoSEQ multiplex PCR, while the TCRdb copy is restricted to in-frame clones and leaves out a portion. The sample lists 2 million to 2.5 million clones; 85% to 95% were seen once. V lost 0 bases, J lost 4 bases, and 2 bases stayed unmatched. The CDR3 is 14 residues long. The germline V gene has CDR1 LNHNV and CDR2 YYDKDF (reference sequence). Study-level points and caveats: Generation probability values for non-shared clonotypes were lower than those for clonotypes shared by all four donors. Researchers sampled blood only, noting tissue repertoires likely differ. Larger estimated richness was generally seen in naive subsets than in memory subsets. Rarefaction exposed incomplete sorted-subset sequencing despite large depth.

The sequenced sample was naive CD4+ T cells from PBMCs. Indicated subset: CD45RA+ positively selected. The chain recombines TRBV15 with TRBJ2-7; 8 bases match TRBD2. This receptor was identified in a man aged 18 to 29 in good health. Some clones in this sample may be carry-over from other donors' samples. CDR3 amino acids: CATSRDGGVYEQYF. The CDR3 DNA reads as TGTGCCACCAGCAGAGACGGGGGGGTTTACGAGCAGTACTTC.